The rows below give T cell receptor beta chains drawn from one sample of a study of T cells after yellow fever vaccination. TCRdb independently ran MiXCR on the 5' RACE reads; one entry per CDR3 protein. The sample holds about 500,000 distinct CDR3 sequences, roughly a sixth seen once. The sequenced sample was PBMCs, obtained about 5 days after the first yellow fever vaccination. These receptors originate from a man aged 18 to 29 who received the YFV17D yellow fever vaccine. Both conserved end residues are part of each CDR3. The order of the fields is J gene, V gene, D gene, clone size, CDR3 protein, CDR3 DNA. A D gene is named only where the DNA matches it firmly. Rows give clone size only sometimes, using once, few, many, or a class for an expanded clone.

>TRBJ2-7|TRBV5-1|TRBD1|many
CASSDQTGTVVHEQYF
TGCGCCAGCAGCGACCAAACCGGGACAGTTGTCCACGAGCAGTACTTC
>TRBJ2-3|TRBV2|.|few
CASARAGASTDTQYF
TGTGCCAGCGCAAGGGCGGGGGCCAGCACAGATACGCAGTATTTT
>TRBJ2-7|TRBV5-6|TRBD1|.
CASSYLQPGQGSF
TGTGCCAGCAGCTACCTGCAACCGGGACAGGGATCCTTC
>TRBJ2-7|TRBV12-3/TRBV12-4|.|.
CASSADLSSYEQYF
TGTGCCAGCAGCGCGGACTTGAGCTCCTACGAGCAGTACTTC
>TRBJ1-2|TRBV3-1|.|.
CASSHGGGGYTF
TGTGCCAGCAGCCACGGGGGAGGCGGCTACACCTTC
>TRBJ2-7|TRBV6-5|.|few
CASSIGGYEQYF
TGTGCCAGCAGTATAGGGGGCTACGAGCAGTACTTC
>TRBJ2-2|TRBV9|TRBD2|few
CASSPQPSGGELFF
TGTGCCAGCAGCCCACAGCCTAGCGGCGGGGAGCTGTTTTTT
>TRBJ2-5|TRBV6-1|.|.
CASSELGVAETQYF
TGTGCCAGCAGTGAACTAGGGGTTGCGGAGACCCAGTACTTC
>TRBJ2-5|TRBV7-2|.|.
CASSLIDRGRPQETQYF
TGTGCCAGCAGCTTAATCGACCGCGGGCGGCCCCAAGAGACCCAGTACTTC
>TRBJ1-2|TRBV29-1|.|few
CSVEGQTYGYTF
TGCAGCGTAGAAGGACAGACCTATGGCTACACCTTC
>TRBJ1-2|TRBV27|.|many
CASSLSSGRYGYTF
TGTGCCAGCAGTTTAAGTTCCGGGCGGTATGGCTACACCTTC
>TRBJ2-2|TRBV7-3|.|few
CASSLTGVAGELFF
TGTGCCAGCAGCTTAACTGGGGTCGCCGGGGAGCTGTTTTTT
>TRBJ2-2|TRBV7-3|.|many
CASSLMARGAGGELFF
TGTGCCAGCAGCTTAATGGCTCGCGGGGCAGGCGGGGAGCTGTTTTTT
>TRBJ2-5|TRBV7-9|TRBD2|.
CASSKSGTPQETQYF
TGTGCCAGCAGCAAGAGCGGGACCCCACAAGAGACCCAGTACTTC
>TRBJ2-3|TRBV5-1|.|.
CASSWALSTDTQYF
TGCGCCAGCAGCTGGGCCCTTAGCACAGATACGCAGTATTTT
>TRBJ1-4|TRBV9|.|.
CASRAGTGTTNEKLFF
TGTGCCAGCAGAGCCGGGACGGGAACAACTAATGAAAAACTGTTTTTT
>TRBJ2-1|TRBV6-2/TRBV6-3|.|.
CASTSSWLEQFF
TGTGCCAGCACCTCTTCCTGGCTTGAGCAGTTCTTC
>TRBJ2-7|TRBV30|.|.
CAWSDQGEQYF
TGTGCCTGGAGTGACCAGGGCGAGCAGTACTTC
>TRBJ1-6|TRBV5-1|.|many
CASSLNYAGPSSPLHF
TGCGCCAGCAGCTTGAATTACGCAGGGCCGAGTTCACCCCTCCACTTT
>TRBJ1-1|TRBV20-1|.|few
CSARRTDSMNTEAFF
TGCAGTGCTAGAAGAACTGACAGCATGAACACTGAAGCTTTCTTT
>TRBJ1-6|TRBV20-1|TRBD1|.
CSALQGLGNSPLHF
TGCAGTGCTCTACAGGGGTTGGGAAATTCACCCCTCCACTTT
>TRBJ1-5|TRBV4-1|.|.
CASSQDPEGHQPQHF
TGCGCCAGCAGCCAAGATCCAGAAGGGCATCAGCCCCAGCATTTT
>TRBJ1-2|TRBV20-1|.|few
CSAPGQIYGYTF
TGCAGTGCTCCAGGACAGATATATGGCTACACCTTC
>TRBJ2-7|TRBV5-1|.|.
CASSLTGMTYEQYF
TGCGCCAGCAGCTTGACAGGGATGACCTACGAGCAGTACTTC
>TRBJ2-1|TRBV12-3/TRBV12-4|TRBD1|many
CASSLGQGKFF
TGTGCCAGCAGTTTGGGACAGGGAAAGTTCTTC
>TRBJ1-5|TRBV6-2/TRBV6-3|TRBD1|few
CASTNRTGGQPQHF
TGTGCCAGCACCAACCGGACAGGGGGTCAGCCCCAGCATTTT
>TRBJ2-1|TRBV29-1|TRBD1|few
CSARGQASRSYNEQFF
TGCAGCGCCCGGGGACAGGCTTCCCGCTCCTACAATGAGCAGTTCTTC
>TRBJ1-1|TRBV5-1|.|many
CASSLVHTEAFF
TGCGCCAGCAGCTTGGTACACACTGAAGCTTTCTTT
>TRBJ2-5|TRBV5-6|TRBD1|few
CASSLERTGFETQYF
TGTGCCAGCAGCTTGGAGCGGACAGGTTTTGAGACCCAGTACTTC
>TRBJ2-1|TRBV11-3|TRBD2|.
CASSQTSGGAYFNEQFF
TGTGCCAGCAGCCAGACTAGCGGGGGGGCCTATTTCAATGAGCAGTTCTTC
>TRBJ2-7|TRBV5-1|.|.
CASSLDYPYEQYF
TGCGCCAGCAGCTTGGATTATCCTTACGAGCAGTACTTC
>TRBJ1-1|TRBV12-3/TRBV12-4|.|few
CASSFGVWAEAFF
TGTGCCAGCAGTTTTGGAGTATGGGCTGAAGCTTTCTTT
>TRBJ1-2|TRBV5-6|.|.
CASSLTGKYGYTF
TGTGCCAGCAGCCTTACAGGGAAGTATGGCTACACCTTC
>TRBJ2-1|TRBV12-3/TRBV12-4|TRBD1|.
CASSHGQGAYNEQFF
TGTGCCAGCAGCCATGGACAGGGGGCTTACAATGAGCAGTTCTTC
>TRBJ2-5|TRBV6-5|.|.
CASSSRTPQETQYF
TGTGCCAGCAGTTCCCGGACACCCCAAGAGACCCAGTACTTC
>TRBJ2-2|TRBV27|TRBD1|.
CASSSGDRLGELFF
TGTGCCAGCAGTTCAGGGGACAGGCTCGGGGAGCTGTTTTTT
>TRBJ1-2|TRBV21-1|.|few
CASSKAGAGYGYTF
TGTGCCAGCAGCAAAGCCGGGGCGGGGTATGGCTACACCTTC
>TRBJ1-1|TRBV6-5|.|.
CASSYGRNSNTEAFF
TGTGCCAGCAGTTACGGAAGAAATTCGAACACTGAAGCTTTCTTT
>TRBJ2-2|TRBV6-5|.|.
CASSYSKYTGELFF
TGTGCCAGCAGTTACTCTAAATATACCGGGGAGCTGTTTTTT
>TRBJ1-2|TRBV12-3/TRBV12-4|.|.
CASTRGGGAEDGYTF
TGTGCCAGCACCCGAGGAGGGGGGGCGGAAGATGGCTACACCTTC
>TRBJ2-5|TRBV29-1|TRBD1|many
CSATQGAGKTQYF
TGCAGCGCAACACAGGGGGCAGGAAAGACCCAGTACTTC
>TRBJ1-3|TRBV15|.|few
CATSNGRLSGNTIYF
TGTGCCACCAGCAATGGCAGGCTCTCTGGAAACACCATATATTTT
>TRBJ2-5|TRBV7-3|TRBD1|few
CASSLPNPDRGRRETQYF
TGTGCCAGCAGCTTACCGAATCCGGACAGGGGGCGAAGAGAGACCCAGTACTTC
>TRBJ2-3|TRBV14|.|.
CASSQDSPRSDTQYF
TGTGCCAGCAGCCAAGATTCTCCACGGAGCGATACGCAGTATTTT
>TRBJ1-2|TRBV27|.|.
CASSPLPTPASYGYTF
TGTGCCAGCAGTCCCCTCCCGACTCCGGCGTCTTATGGCTACACCTTC
>TRBJ1-2|TRBV11-2|TRBD1|.
CASSGFRDRAAGYTF
TGTGCCAGCAGCGGATTCCGGGACAGGGCGGCTGGCTACACCTTC
>TRBJ2-3|TRBV6-1|.|.
CASSADRVSGGGDTQYF
TGTGCCAGCAGTGCCGACAGGGTCAGCGGGGGAGGGGATACGCAGTATTTT